One and the same sample provided the 4 T cell receptor beta chains below, sequenced in a study of a mutant IDH1 vaccine in newly diagnosed glioma. Assay: immunoSEQ multiplex PCR; the TCRdb copy retains only in-frame clones and omits some. Seen here are roughly 48,000 clones, roughly 90% observed once, and the top ten hold roughly 2.3%. Time point defined: week 11, during vaccination. Doses comprised 300 ug of mutant IDH1 20-mer peptide each, plus topical imiquimod. No antigen has been assigned to these receptors. This specimen was PBMCs, taken from a glioma patient whose treatment included an IDH1 peptide vaccine. The receptor source for this set is a man in his fifties or sixties with glioma.

CDR3 sequence: CASSGGGGLHDEQFF. CDR3 DNA sequence: TGTGCCAGCAGCGGAGGCGGAGGGCTTCACGATGAGCAGTTCTTC. The gene calls are TRBV9 and TRBJ2-1, with D possibly being TRBD2 (6 bases). V lost 3 bases, J lost 8 bases, and 18 bases lay in between. Germline CDR1 is SGDLS and CDR2 is YYNGEE. The CDR3 consists of 15 residues. Combining the CDR3 with reference TRBV9 and TRBJ2-1 gives the whole variable domain DSGVTQTPKHLITATGQRVTLRCSPRSGDLSVYWYQQSLDQGLQFLIQYYNGEERAKGNILERFSAQQFPDLHSELNLSSLELGDSALYFCASSGGGGLHDEQFFGPGTRLTVL.

This rearrangement joins TRBV14 to TRBJ2-7; 8 nucleotides align to TRBD2. V lost 1 base and J lost 4; bases outside the gene matches: 9. The germline V gene encodes CDR1 SGHDN and CDR2 FVKESK. This CDR3 is built from 16 residues. The CDR3 reads CASSQVGLAGKYEQYF. The CDR3 bases are TGTGCCAGCAGCCAAGTCGGACTAGCAGGGAAGTACGAGCAGTACTTC.

This sequence joins TRBV4-1 and TRBJ1-4, with D possibly being TRBD1 (5 bases). Germline loops: CDR1 MGHRA, CDR2 YSYEKL. The V gene lost 1 base and the J gene lost 13 bases, with 10 bases spanning the gap. The length of the CDR3 is 12 residues. In DNA, the CDR3 is TGCGCCAGCAGCCAAGGTGGGGGATCACTGTTTTTT. Its protein is CASSQGGGSLFF.

The genes are TRBV9 and TRBJ2-7; 10 nucleotides agree with TRBD2. The CDR3 loop spans 16 amino acids. CDR1 is SGDLS and CDR2 is YYNGEE in the germline V gene. V dropped 0 bases and J dropped 0; count of bases not matched to a gene: 3. The CDR3 loop reads CASSVGEREGSYEQYF. In nucleotides, the CDR3 is TGTGCCAGCAGCGTAGGGGAGCGGGAGGGCTCCTACGAGCAGTACTTC.